A selection of T cell receptor beta chains follows, all from one sample in a study of blood T cell repertoires in COVID-19. The repertoire was sequenced with immunoSEQ multiplex PCR; TCRdb's copy has only in-frame clones and lacks some. The sample records more than 300,000 clones, roughly 89% being singletons. Specimen: peripheral blood. Receptors originate from a middle-aged woman with COVID-19, enrolled during active disease. The CDR3 runs from the conserved cysteine through the conserved F or W. The D gene is left open where the match is weak. Not all rows give a size; the values are once, few, many and, for expanded clones, a class.

J gene | clone size | D gene | V gene | CDR3 protein | CDR3 DNA
TRBJ2-5 | NA | NA | TRBV28 | CASSPPRERETQYF | TGTGCCAGCAGTCCGCCCAGGGAAAGGGAGACCCAGTACTTC
TRBJ1-5 | NA | NA | TRBV6-5 | CASGAPNQPQHF | TGTGCCAGCGGGGCCCCTAATCAGCCCCAGCATTTT
TRBJ1-1 | NA | NA | TRBV19 | CASKETKQGNTEAFF | TGTGCCAGCAAAGAAACAAAACAGGGTAACACTGAAGCTTTCTTT
TRBJ2-3 | NA | TRBD1 | TRBV19 | CASSIDTGTGAADTQYF | TGTGCCAGTAGTATAGATACCGGGACAGGGGCCGCGGATACGCAGTATTTT
TRBJ1-5 | NA | TRBD1 | TRBV4-3 | CASSQDRGQGQPQHF | TGCGCCAGCAGCCAAGACAGGGGGCAGGGTCAGCCCCAGCATTTT
TRBJ2-5 | NA | NA | TRBV5-1 | CASSFALLGADNKETQYF | TGCGCCAGCAGCTTCGCCCTCCTAGGGGCGGATAATAAAGAGACCCAGTACTTC
TRBJ2-1 | NA | TRBD2 | TRBV13 | CASSSGTSGAYNEQFF | TGTGCCAGCAGCTCAGGGACTAGCGGTGCCTACAATGAGCAGTTCTTC
TRBJ2-7 | once | TRBD2 | TRBV7-2 | CASSLRGAGGTPYEQYF | TGTGCCAGCAGCTTAAGGGGAGCGGGAGGGACCCCCTACGAGCAGTACTTC
TRBJ1-2 | NA | NA | TRBV5-1 | CASSVRDNTYGYTF | TGCGCCAGCAGCGTCCGGGACAACACCTATGGCTACACCTTC
TRBJ1-5 | once | NA | TRBV7-9 | CASSRGLGIDSNQPQHF | TGTGCCAGCAGCCGAGGGCTGGGGATTGATAGCAATCAGCCCCAGCATTTT
TRBJ1-2 | NA | TRBD1 | TRBV18 | CASSLTLPIGQGNYGYTF | TGTGCCAGCTCACTGACTTTACCCATAGGACAGGGAAACTATGGCTACACCTTC
TRBJ2-7 | NA | TRBD1 | TRBV28 | CASSPRDRMYEQYF | TGTGCCAGCAGCCCCCGGGACAGGATGTACGAGCAGTACTTC
TRBJ2-1 | NA | TRBD2 | TRBV5-1 | CASSWTGGNNEQFF | TGCGCCAGCAGCTGGACGGGGGGGAACAATGAGCAGTTCTTC
TRBJ2-5 | NA | TRBD1 | TRBV28 | CASSFSRGRETQYF | TGTGCCAGCAGTTTTTCCAGGGGGCGTGAGACCCAGTACTTC
TRBJ2-1 | NA | TRBD1 | TRBV20-1 | CSAYRGNEQFF | TGCAGTGCTTACAGGGGGAATGAGCAGTTCTTC
TRBJ1-3 | few | TRBD1 | TRBV29-1 | CSAVDRVGNTIYF | TGCAGCGCAGTGGACAGGGTTGGAAACACCATATATTTT
TRBJ2-5 | once | TRBD1 | TRBV6-2/TRBV6-3 | CASSPTGVAQYF | TGTGCCAGCAGCCCGACAGGGGTGGCCCAGTACTTC
TRBJ1-1 | NA | TRBD1 | TRBV28 | CASSLAGGSNTEAFF | TGTGCCAGCAGTTTGGCAGGGGGATCAAACACTGAAGCTTTCTTT
TRBJ1-1 | NA | TRBD1 | TRBV7-9 | CASSSGQGFTEAFF | TGTGCCAGCAGCTCGGGACAGGGGTTCACTGAAGCTTTCTTT
TRBJ1-5 | NA | NA | TRBV6-5 | CASSQNQPQHF | TGTGCCAGCAGTCAGAATCAGCCCCAGCATTTT
TRBJ1-2 | NA | TRBD1 | TRBV19 | CASSMGRDSYFYGYTF | TGTGCCAGTAGTATGGGCCGGGACAGTTACTTTTATGGCTACACCTTC
TRBJ1-4 | NA | TRBD1 | TRBV12-5 | CASLQGATEKLFF | TGTGCTAGCTTACAGGGGGCCACGGAAAAACTGTTTTTT
TRBJ1-5 | few | NA | TRBV11-2 | CASSPSLSNQPQHF | TGTGCCAGCAGTCCGTCCCTTAGCAATCAGCCCCAGCATTTT
TRBJ2-4 | NA | NA | TRBV7-2 | CASSPRDRGQNIQYF | TGTGCCAGCAGCCCGCGAGACCGAGGCCAAAACATTCAGTACTTC
TRBJ2-2 | NA | NA | TRBV2 | CASLGVLKSGELFF | TGTGCCAGCCTGGGCGTTCTTAAGTCGGGGGAGCTGTTTTTT
TRBJ2-7 | NA | TRBD1 | TRBV7-9 | CASSSPGTDLLEQYF | TGTGCCAGCAGCTCACCCGGGACAGACCTTTTGGAGCAGTACTTC
TRBJ1-2 | NA | TRBD1 | TRBV6-5 | CASSYLGQGDGYTF | TGTGCCAGCAGTTACTTGGGACAGGGGGATGGCTACACCTTC
TRBJ2-7 | NA | TRBD1 | TRBV19 | CASTPGQGDYEQYF | TGTGCCAGTACCCCGGGACAGGGAGACTACGAGCAGTACTTC
TRBJ1-1 | NA | TRBD1 | TRBV5-1 | CASGLLDRGFAEAFF | TGCGCCAGCGGCCTATTGGACAGGGGGTTTGCTGAAGCTTTCTTT
TRBJ1-5 | NA | TRBD1 | TRBV5-1 | CASSPTGGAGNQPQHF | TGCGCCAGCAGCCCGACAGGGGGCGCGGGCAATCAGCCCCAGCATTTT
TRBJ2-7 | NA | TRBD2 | TRBV14 | CASSQGLAVSYEQYF | TGTGCCAGCAGCCAAGGTCTAGCGGTCTCCTACGAGCAGTACTTC
TRBJ2-5 | NA | TRBD1 | TRBV19 | CASRPRGTGPGETQYF | TGTGCCAGTAGACCCCGGGGGACAGGGCCAGGGGAGACCCAGTACTTC
TRBJ2-3 | NA | NA | TRBV7-2 | CASSLIGQPPDTQYF | TGTGCCAGCAGCTTAATAGGACAGCCACCAGATACGCAGTATTTT
TRBJ2-6 | NA | NA | TRBV28 | CASRSGYSGANVLTF | TGTGCCAGCAGATCGGGGTACTCTGGGGCCAACGTCCTGACTTTC
TRBJ2-1 | NA | TRBD2 | TRBV27 | CASSLGGRAFQYSYNEQFF | TGTGCCAGCAGTTTAGGCGGGAGGGCCTTCCAGTACTCCTACAATGAGCAGTTCTTC
TRBJ1-2 | NA | NA | TRBV3-1/TRBV3-2 | CASSRVNYGYTF | TGTGCCAGCAGCCGCGTCAACTATGGCTACACCTTC
TRBJ2-2 | NA | NA | TRBV9 | CASRGGPKEGAGELFF | TGTGCCAGCAGAGGTGGCCCGAAGGAAGGGGCCGGGGAGCTGTTTTTT
TRBJ2-1 | NA | TRBD1 | TRBV28 | CASKLRDSSYNEQFF | TGTGCCAGTAAACTCCGGGACAGCTCCTACAATGAGCAGTTCTTC
TRBJ2-1 | NA | NA | TRBV7-9 | CASSFDVTGNEQFF | TGTGCCAGCAGCTTCGACGTTACGGGGAATGAGCAGTTCTTC
TRBJ2-1 | once | TRBD2 | TRBV6-5 | CASSNLAGATYNEQFF | TGTGCCAGCAGTAACTTAGCGGGAGCCACCTACAATGAGCAGTTCTTC
TRBJ2-3 | NA | TRBD2 | TRBV7-3 | CASSSPGRSGTELGTDTQYF | TGTGCCAGCAGTTCCCCTGGACGAAGCGGGACGGAGCTCGGCACAGATACGCAGTATTTT
TRBJ1-5 | NA | NA | TRBV28 | CASSFISRGKGQPQHF | TGTGCCAGCAGTTTTATCAGTAGGGGGAAAGGTCAGCCCCAGCATTTT
TRBJ1-2 | NA | TRBD1 | TRBV4-3 | CASSQVATGARYGYTF | TGCGCCAGCAGCCAAGTCGCTACAGGGGCTAGGTATGGCTACACCTTC
TRBJ2-7 | NA | NA | TRBV19 | CASSLQRVPYEQYF | TGTGCCAGTAGCCTACAGCGGGTACCCTACGAGCAGTACTTC
TRBJ1-5 | NA | TRBD1 | TRBV2 | CASHSLTGAADQPQHF | TGTGCCAGCCATAGTCTCACAGGGGCGGCGGATCAGCCCCAGCATTTT
TRBJ1-3 | NA | NA | TRBV30 | CAWRESGGKNTIYF | TGTGCCTGGAGGGAATCTGGGGGGAAGAACACCATATATTTT
TRBJ1-2 | NA | NA | TRBV12-5 | CASGLQGPPNYGYTF | TGTGCTAGTGGTTTACAGGGCCCTCCTAACTATGGCTACACCTTC
TRBJ2-7 | few | TRBD1 | TRBV25-1 | CASSKTGGIYEQYF | TGTGCCAGCAGTAAGACAGGGGGGATCTACGAGCAGTACTTC
TRBJ2-1 | NA | TRBD2 | TRBV18 | CASSLGAGTSGNNEQFF | TGTGCCAGCTCACTCGGCGCCGGGACTAGCGGGAATAATGAGCAGTTCTTC
TRBJ1-1 | NA | NA | TRBV7-3 | CASSAQPRGGGTEAFF | TGTGCCAGCAGCGCCCAGCCCCGGGGGGGAGGCACTGAAGCTTTCTTT
TRBJ2-3 | once | NA | TRBV25-1 | CASTSRGDTQYF | TGTGCCAGCACCTCCCGGGGGGATACGCAGTATTTT
TRBJ1-4 | NA | NA | TRBV5-6 | CASSNRRTTNEKLFF | TGTGCCAGCAGCAACCGGAGGACAACTAATGAAAAACTGTTTTTT
TRBJ2-7 | NA | TRBD2 | TRBV30 | CAWSVLAGKSHEQYF | TGTGCCTGGAGTGTACTAGCGGGAAAATCCCACGAGCAGTACTTC
TRBJ1-2 | once | NA | TRBV25-1 | CASSPPGQNYGYTF | TGTGCCAGCAGTCCCCCTGGGCAGAACTATGGCTACACCTTC
TRBJ1-2 | once | NA | TRBV19 | CASSDRSNYGYTF | TGTGCCAGTAGTGACAGATCAAACTATGGCTACACCTTC
TRBJ1-4 | NA | NA | TRBV5-3 | CARSFPAAGEGEKLFF | TGTGCCAGAAGCTTCCCCGCGGCAGGGGAGGGTGAAAAACTGTTTTTT
TRBJ2-5 | NA | TRBD2 | TRBV28 | CASSSLTSGREETQYF | TGTGCCAGCAGTTCCTTGACTAGCGGGAGGGAAGAGACCCAGTACTTC
TRBJ2-7 | NA | NA | TRBV11-1 | CASSPSADSYEQYF | TGTGCCAGCAGCCCTAGCGCAGACTCCTACGAGCAGTACTTC
TRBJ2-1 | NA | TRBD2 | TRBV9 | CASSSGVGLAVFSYNEQFF | TGTGCCAGCAGCTCGGGGGTGGGACTAGCGGTCTTCTCCTACAATGAGCAGTTCTTC